The clone carrying this T cell receptor beta chain was counted a few times. Its cognate antigen is unknown. Amplification yielded TCR beta CDR3 regions, with RNA transcripts as the source. First-round RT-PCR targeting the TCR CDR3 was performed with the HTBI primer set. Using its own MiXCR run on the multiplex PCR reads, TCRdb lists one record per CDR3 protein. The sample shows some 770,000 distinct CDR3 sequences, about a sixth of them seen only once. An absence of ophthalmopathy progression within 18 months meant stable Graves' hyperthyroidism. Uncontrolled infection, other autoimmune disease, pregnancy and lactation each barred patients from inclusion. The record originates from a study of T cells in Graves' hyperthyroidism and ophthalmopathy. Study-wide results and caveats: For ophthalmopathy, model prediction preceded onset by a median around 7 months.

This CDR3 comprises 15 residues. Trimming pared 3 bases from V and 5 bases from J, leaving 18 bases between. Germline CDR1 SGHDT, CDR2 YYEEEE. The rearrangement joins TRBV5-6 to TRBJ2-7, with D perhaps matching TRBD2 (5 bases). This clonotype was obtained from a man aged 18 to 29 with Graves' hyperthyroidism. The source material was blood. CDR3 sequence: CASSWTVQDPNEQYF. CDR3 coding DNA: TGTGCCAGCAGCTGGACTGTCCAGGACCCCAACGAGCAGTACTTC.